Here is one T cell receptor (beta chain) with its context. These data come from a study of technical replicates of blood from several donors. TCRdb's copy holds only in-frame clones and misses some; the assay was immunoSEQ multiplex PCR. The sample holds approximately 70,000 clones; approximately 94% are singletons and the top ten take approximately 0.4%. The CDR3 runs 12 residues. Germline lookup yields CDR1 MDHEN and CDR2 SYDVKM. The germline V and J ends were trimmed by 8 bases and 0 bases, with 8 bases remaining between them. Input material: T cells isolated from PBMCs. The clonotype was recovered from a human donor in good health. The chain couples TRBV28 to TRBJ2-7; D is uncertain. CDR3 in amino acids: CASRFSSYEQYF. The DNA of the CDR3 is TGTGCCAGCCGGTTTAGCTCCTACGAGCAGTACTTC.